A selection of T cell receptor beta chains follows, all from one sample in a study of cytomegalovirus exposure and HLA in healthy donors. Sequenced by immunoSEQ multiplex PCR; TCRdb stores in-frame clones only, minus some. Of about 62,000 clones listed, around 87% are singletons. The sample consisted of PBMCs. These receptors came from a man aged 18 to 35 in good health and CMV-seronegative. CDR3s include the opening cysteine and the closing phenylalanine or tryptophan. The order of the fields is V gene, D gene, J gene, clone size, CDR3 protein, CDR3 DNA. A D gene is named only where the DNA matches it firmly. Rows give clone size only sometimes, using once, few, many, or a class for an expanded clone.

>TRBV2|TRBD1|TRBJ1-6|.
CASSEDRYGNSPLHF
TGTGCCAGCAGTGAGGACAGGTACGGGAATTCACCCCTCCACTTT
>TRBV2|.|TRBJ1-1|once
CASTGGTITEAFF
TGTGCCAGCACCGGAGGAACCATCACTGAAGCTTTCTTT
>TRBV2|.|TRBJ1-1|.
CASSYTNGGGEAFF
TGTGCCAGCAGTTACACCAACGGGGGTGGTGAAGCTTTCTTT
>TRBV30|.|TRBJ1-5|.
CAWSVIGANNQPQHF
TGTGCCTGGAGTGTAATTGGGGCAAACAATCAGCCCCAGCATTTT
>TRBV7-2|TRBD2|TRBJ2-7|.
CASSPDGSGGGYEQYF
TGTGCCAGCAGCCCCGACGGGAGCGGGGGGGGGTACGAGCAGTACTTC
>TRBV5-8|.|TRBJ2-1|.
CASSPRSASYNEQFF
TGTGCCAGCAGCCCTAGGTCAGCTTCCTACAATGAGCAGTTCTTC
>TRBV27|.|TRBJ2-1|.
CASSTLNTYNEQFF
TGTGCCAGCAGTACCCTGAACACCTACAATGAGCAGTTCTTC
>TRBV4-1|.|TRBJ1-2|.
CASSYTDKTGGYTF
TGCGCCAGCAGCTACACCGACAAGACAGGAGGCTACACCTTC
>TRBV5-4|TRBD1|TRBJ2-3|.
CASSLDIQGAGMDTQYF
TGTGCCAGCAGCTTGGATATACAGGGGGCGGGGATGGATACGCAGTATTTT
>TRBV5-6|.|TRBJ1-1|.
CASSLGSGDTEAFF
TGTGCCAGCAGCTTGGGCTCAGGGGACACTGAAGCTTTCTTT
>TRBV5-6|TRBD2|TRBJ2-7|.
CASSSGLDPYEQYF
TGTGCCAGCAGCTCTGGACTAGATCCCTACGAGCAGTACTTC
>TRBV5-1|TRBD2|TRBJ2-1|.
CASSLETGGALMDEQFF
TGCGCCAGCAGCTTGGAGACCGGGGGGGCTCTAATGGATGAGCAGTTCTTC
>TRBV2|.|TRBJ1-1|.
CASHRDTEAFF
TGTGCCAGCCACCGGGACACTGAAGCTTTCTTT
>TRBV28|.|TRBJ1-5|.
CASNGGNQPQHF
TGTGCCAGCAACGGGGGCAATCAGCCCCAGCATTTT
>TRBV10-3|TRBD2|TRBJ2-7|.
CAISEGLAGPYEQYF
TGTGCCATCAGTGAGGGGCTAGCGGGGCCCTACGAGCAGTACTTC
>TRBV7-9|.|TRBJ2-7|.
CASSPRQSSYEQYF
TGTGCCAGCAGCCCCAGACAGAGCTCCTACGAGCAGTACTTC
>TRBV9|TRBD1|TRBJ1-2|.
CASSREGGENGYTF
TGTGCCAGCAGTCGGGAAGGGGGCGAGAATGGCTACACCTTC
>TRBV6-5|.|TRBJ1-1|.
CASSYTGTLNTEAFF
TGTGCCAGCAGTTACACCGGGACATTGAACACTGAAGCTTTCTTT
>TRBV7-9|TRBD2|TRBJ2-2|.
CASSFLAGGPGTGELFF
TGTGCCAGCAGCTTTCTAGCGGGGGGGCCGGGCACCGGGGAGCTGTTTTTT
>TRBV5-4|.|TRBJ2-7|.
CATGVLGLSSYEQYF
TGTGCCACGGGGGTTCTGGGGCTCTCTAGCTACGAGCAGTACTTC
>TRBV27|.|TRBJ2-1|.
CASSLDGVDEQFF
TGTGCCAGCAGTTTAGACGGAGTCGATGAGCAGTTCTTC
>TRBV18|.|TRBJ2-7|.
CASSPGQNSKGNF
TGTGCCAGCTCACCAGGTCAGAACTCTAAGGGGAACTTC
>TRBV28|TRBD1|TRBJ1-5|.
CASSLGTESQPQHF
TGTGCCAGCAGTTTGGGGACAGAGAGTCAGCCCCAGCATTTT
>TRBV6-1|TRBD2|TRBJ2-7|.
CASRLAGVTEQYF
TGTGCCAGCAGACTAGCGGGGGTCACCGAGCAGTACTTC
>TRBV29-1|.|TRBJ2-7|.
CSVEGRGGTENSYEQYF
TGCAGCGTTGAAGGCCGAGGGGGGACAGAGAACTCCTACGAGCAGTACTTC
>TRBV2|.|TRBJ1-6|.
CANPPGPTAGNSPLHF
TGTGCCAACCCCCCCGGGCCCACGGCGGGGAATTCACCCCTCCACTTT
>TRBV6-4|TRBD2|TRBJ2-5|.
CASSDSLFIRGGDLMGQETQYF
TGTGCCAGCAGTGACTCACTGTTCATACGGGGGGGCGATTTGATGGGTCAAGAGACCCAGTACTTC
>TRBV7-9|TRBD1|TRBJ2-7|.
CASSSPTDRGLYEQYF
TGTGCCAGCAGCTCTCCTACGGACAGGGGGCTCTACGAGCAGTACTTC
>TRBV5-5|.|TRBJ1-5|.
CASSGEGDQPQHF
TGTGCCAGCAGCGGAGAGGGGGATCAGCCCCAGCATTTT
>TRBV6-5|TRBD1|TRBJ1-2|once
CASSLQGALHGYTF
TGTGCCAGCAGTTTACAGGGGGCTCTTCATGGCTACACCTTC
>TRBV19|.|TRBJ1-5|.
CATRYRGNQPQHF
TGTGCCACAAGGTACAGGGGCAATCAGCCCCAGCATTTT
>TRBV6-1|TRBD2|TRBJ2-3|.
CASTWMGLLTQYF
TGTGCCAGCACCTGGATGGGACTACTGACGCAGTATTTT
>TRBV6-5|.|TRBJ2-7|few
CASSPGSEQYF
TGTGCCAGCAGCCCCGGGAGCGAGCAGTACTTC
>TRBV30|.|TRBJ1-3|.
CAWRGVAGGNTIYF
TGTGCCTGGAGAGGAGTGGCAGGGGGAAACACCATATATTTT
>TRBV25-1|.|TRBJ2-2|.
CASSPTLAEITGELFF
TGTGCCAGCAGTCCTACCCTCGCGGAGATCACCGGGGAGCTGTTTTTT
>TRBV5-1|.|TRBJ2-3|.
CASGMGDFTDTQYF
TGCGCCAGCGGCATGGGAGATTTCACAGATACGCAGTATTTT
>TRBV9|.|TRBJ2-7|.
CASSGMTVQLYEQYF
TGTGCCAGCAGCGGGATGACAGTGCAACTCTACGAGCAGTACTTC
>TRBV28|.|TRBJ2-2|.
CASSPFTSGELFF
TGTGCCAGCAGTCCCTTTACGAGCGGGGAGCTGTTTTTT
>TRBV7-6|TRBD2|TRBJ2-3|.
CASSPRLAGEITDTQYF
TGTGCCAGCAGCCCTCGACTAGCGGGGGAGATTACAGATACGCAGTATTTT
>TRBV6-1|.|TRBJ1-2|.
CASRSPGTNYGYTF
TGTGCCAGCAGGTCCCCCGGGACTAACTATGGCTACACCTTC
>TRBV9|.|TRBJ2-7|.
CASSGSMGANEQYF
TGTGCCAGCAGCGGAAGCATGGGGGCCAACGAGCAGTACTTC
>TRBV5-4|.|TRBJ2-7|.
CASSLFQGNYEQYF
TGTGCCAGCAGCTTGTTCCAGGGGAACTACGAGCAGTACTTC
>TRBV25-1|TRBD1|TRBJ2-7|.
CASSPGAGTGYEQYF
TGTGCCAGCAGTCCGGGGGCGGGGACAGGCTACGAGCAGTACTTC
>TRBV11-1|TRBD1|TRBJ2-5|.
CASSRRTGSQETQYF
TGTGCCAGCAGCCGTAGGACAGGGAGTCAAGAGACCCAGTACTTC
>TRBV5-4|TRBD1|TRBJ1-3|.
CASSYGTGGGNTIYF
TGTGCCAGCAGCTACGGGACAGGGGGTGGAAACACCATATATTTT
>TRBV27|.|TRBJ1-2|.
CASSFHGGAVTF
TGTGCCAGCAGTTTCCACGGTGGGGCGGTCACCTTC
>TRBV5-4|TRBD2|TRBJ2-1|.
CASSSKRGGRNEQFF
TGTGCCAGCAGCTCTAAGCGGGGGGGTCGCAATGAGCAGTTCTTC
>TRBV14|TRBD2|TRBJ2-3|.
CASSQNSGATGDTQYF
TGTGCCAGCAGCCAAAATAGCGGGGCCACGGGGGATACGCAGTATTTT
>TRBV29-1|TRBD1|TRBJ2-7|.
CSLATGRNYEQYF
TGCAGCCTTGCGACAGGGCGGAATTACGAGCAGTACTTC